Below, 30 T cell receptor beta chains from the same sample are listed, as sequenced in a study of blood T cell repertoires in COVID-19. Sequenced by immunoSEQ multiplex PCR; TCRdb stores in-frame clones only, minus some. This sample carries around 300,000 clones, around 90% of them seen once, and the ten largest clones take around 3%. The sequenced material came from PBMCs or T cells enriched from blood (not recorded which). These receptors all come from a woman in her fifties or sixties who had recovered from COVID-19.

This chain connects TRBV9 to TRBJ1-6; D is unresolved. From germline, CDR1 is SGDLS and CDR2 YYNGEE. There are 17 residues in the CDR3. Trimming took 4 bases from V and 0 from J, leaving 14 bases between them. CDR3: CASSPSAGSSYNSPLHF. The CDR3 nucleotides are TGTGCCAGCAGCCCCTCCGCGGGGAGCTCCTATAATTCACCCCTCCACTTT. The full variable domain, with the rest looked up from reference TRBV9 and TRBJ1-6, is DSGVTQTPKHLITATGQRVTLRCSPRSGDLSVYWYQQSLDQGLQFLIQYYNGEERAKGNILERFSAQQFPDLHSELNLSSLELGDSALYFCASSPSAGSSYNSPLHFGNGTRLTVT.

Of note for this clone: The sample holds other DNA sequences that translate to the same CDR3. This chain uses TRBV27 with TRBJ2-2; TRBD2 is a possible D gene (5 bases). From germline, CDR1 is MNHEY and CDR2 SMNVEV (reference sequence). V was trimmed by 0 bases and J by 1 base, leaving 6 bases between them. The CDR3 extends over 15 amino acids. CDR3 loop: CASSLSGRNTGELFF. CDR3 sequence (DNA): TGTGCCAGCAGTTTATCGGGGAGGAACACCGGGGAGCTGTTTTTT.

This chain uses TRBV6-1 with TRBJ1-1; D is possibly TRBD1 (6 bases). Germline V gene data show CDR1 as MNHNS and CDR2 as SASEGT. The CDR3 spans 15 residues. Trimming took 3 bases from V and 4 from J, leaving 15 bases between them. The CDR3 here is CASSDITGSVTEAFF. The CDR3, as DNA: TGTGCCAGCAGTGATATTACAGGGTCGGTCACTGAAGCTTTCTTT.

The chain links TRBV20-1 to TRBJ1-1; 10 bases agree with TRBD1. In germline, CDR1 is DFQATT, CDR2 SNEGSKA (reference sequence). The CDR3 length is 15 residues. The V gene end was trimmed by 3 bases and the J gene end by 5 bases; junction bases not matched to a gene: 9. CDR3 sequence (DNA): TGCAGTGCTAGTGAGACAGGGGGCGTCGGTACTGAAGCTTTCTTT. It translates to CSASETGGVGTEAFF.

Comments on this clone: At one end, the junction sequence differs from germline, possibly due to a read error. Other nucleotide sequences in the sample specify the same CDR3. The V gene is TRBV5-4, the J gene TRBJ2-7; 8 bases are a match to TRBD1. Germline V gives CDR1 SGHNT, CDR2 YYREEE (reference sequence). The CDR3 length is 13 residues. The CDR3 sequence is CASSLDRAHEQYF. The CDR3 DNA follows: TGTGCTAGCAGCTTGGACAGGGCCCACGAGCAGTACTTC. Full variable domain (missing parts from reference TRBV5-4 and TRBJ2-7): ETGVTQSPTHLIKTRGQQVTLRCSSQSGHNTVSWYQQALGQGPQFIFQYYREEENGRGNFPPRFSGLQFPNYSSELNVNALELDDSALYLCASSLDRAHEQYFGPGTRLTVT.

This sequence joins TRBV12-5 and TRBJ1-1; a weak D match, TRBD1 (6 bases). V lost 1 base to trimming and J lost 11 bases, with 11 bases between them. CDR3 length: 12 residues. CDR1 LGHNT and CDR2 FRNRAP come from the germline V gene. As DNA, the CDR3 is TGTGCTAGTGGTTTGGCAAGGGGGTTTGCTTTCTTT. It is translated as CASGLARGFAFF. The full variable domain, completed using reference TRBV12-5 and TRBJ1-1, is DARVTQTPRHKVTEMGQEVTMRCQPILGHNTVFWYRQTMMQGLELLAYFRNRAPLDDSGMPKDRFSAEMPDATLATLKIQPSEPRDSAVYFCASGLARGFAFFGQGTRLTVV.

The CDR3 nucleotides are TGCAGCGTTGAACAGGGCCACTCTGGAAACACCATATATTTT. As protein: CSVEQGHSGNTIYF. The chain uses TRBV29-1 and TRBJ1-3; TRBD1 is a possible D gene (5 bases). The CDR3 runs to 14 residues. V shed 2 bases and J shed 0 bases, with 8 bases lying between them. CDR1 is SQVTM, CDR2 ANQGSEA, per germline.

The CDR3 reads CASTQAGRPFETQYF. The DNA of the CDR3 is TGTGCCAGCACACAAGCGGGTAGACCCTTCGAGACCCAGTACTTC. The gene calls are TRBV28 and TRBJ2-5; weak D call: TRBD2 (6 bases). The CDR3 contains 15 residues. Deletions cut 7 bases from V and 5 bases from J, with 20 bases between. The V gene's germline CDR1 is MDHEN and CDR2 SYDVKM.

The V and J genes are TRBV5-8 and TRBJ1-2; D remains unclear. In germline, CDR1 is SGHTS, CDR2 YDEGEE. CDR3 size: 12 residues. Trimming removed 1 base from V and 5 bases from J, with 6 bases in between. The CDR3 sequence is CASSLSSYGYTF. For the CDR3, the DNA is TGTGCCAGCAGCTTGTCTAGTTATGGCTACACCTTC.

This chain connects TRBV6-5 to TRBJ1-4, with D possibly being TRBD1 (5 bases). Trimming removed 8 bases from V and 13 bases from J, with 14 bases in between. The germline V gene has CDR1 MNHEY and CDR2 SVGAGI. The CDR3 has 11 amino acids. The CDR3 nucleotides read TGTGCCAGCGGGGCCTCACGGTTACTGTTTTTT. Protein: CASGASRLLFF.

The chain is built from TRBV18 and TRBJ2-5, with 9 bases that match TRBD1. The CDR3 has 15 amino acids. Germline trimming cut 5 bases from V and 1 base from J; bases unmatched to any gene: 5. The germline gives CDR1 KGHSH, CDR2 LQKENI. CDR3 DNA sequence: TGTGCCAGCTCAACCCTGACAGGGGGCCAAGAGACCCAGTACTTC. This translates into CASSTLTGGQETQYF.

The chain employs TRBV11-3 and TRBJ1-1, with a tentative D call TRBD1 (5 bases). The CDR3 extends over 15 amino acids. Trimming removed 5 bases from V and 1 base from J, with 14 bases in between. Germline-derived CDR1 and CDR2 are SGHNT and YENEEA. CDR3 protein: CASSHSMGQNTEAFF. In DNA, the CDR3 is TGTGCCAGCAGCCATTCGATGGGGCAGAACACTGAAGCTTTCTTT.

The genes are TRBV7-9 and TRBJ1-3; D gene ambiguous. Germline V lookup: CDR1 SEHNR, CDR2 FQNEAQ (reference sequence). The CDR3 loop spans 17 amino acids. Trimming cost V 5 bases and J 4 bases, with 21 bases left between them. The CDR3 reads CASSRLVTMAIGNTIYF. CDR3 bases: TGTGCCAGCAGCAGATTGGTGACAATGGCGATCGGAAACACCATATATTTT.

Details on this clone: Compared with germline, one end of the junction differs, possibly owing to a read error. This rearrangement joins TRBV5-1 to TRBJ2-5; 9 nucleotides line up with TRBD2. This CDR3 is 15 amino acids long. Germline values: CDR1 SGHRS, CDR2 YFSETQ. CDR3: CATSRGGLAQETQYF. The CDR3 nucleotides read TGCGCCACCAGCAGGGGGGGACTAGCTCAAGAGACCCAGTACTTC.

V and J are TRBV30 and TRBJ1-5; D is uncertain. The germline gives CDR1 GTSNPN, CDR2 SVGIG (reference sequence). Trimming cost V 0 bases and J 2 bases, with 17 bases left between them. The CDR3 totals 17 residues. DNA for the CDR3: TGTGCCTGGAGTGTAAAAGAAAGTACGAGGGGCAATCAGCCCCAGCATTTT. Its protein product is CAWSVKESTRGNQPQHF.

Notes on this clone: Distinct nucleotide sequences in the sample also encode this CDR3. This chain uses TRBV30 with TRBJ2-7, with 9 bases fitting TRBD1. J lost 1 base, V lost 2 bases, and 3 bases had no gene match. The CDR3 has 14 residues. Germline V gene lookup returns CDR1 GTSNPN and CDR2 SVGIG (reference sequence). The CDR3 loop is CAWSTGQGSYEQYF. The CDR3 DNA reads TGTGCCTGGAGTACAGGACAGGGGTCCTACGAGCAGTACTTC.

The gene calls are TRBV29-1 and TRBJ1-2; 10 positions match TRBD1. The V gene end was trimmed by 7 bases and the J gene end by 7 bases; junction bases not matched to a gene: 6. This CDR3 comprises 12 residues. Germline V gene lookup returns CDR1 SQVTM and CDR2 ANQGSEA. DNA for the CDR3: TGCAGCGGACAGACAGGGGGCGGTGGCTACACCTTC. Translated, it gives CSGQTGGGGYTF.

This clone was seen only once. This chain uses TRBV15 with TRBJ1-1; possible D gene TRBD1, 5 bases. Trimming removed 0 bases from V and 7 bases from J, with 12 bases in between. This CDR3 contains 14 residues. From germline, CDR1 is LNHNV and CDR2 YYDKDF (reference sequence). The CDR3 protein is CATSRDGQGLEAFF. The DNA of the CDR3 is TGTGCCACCAGCAGAGATGGTCAGGGTCTTGAAGCTTTCTTT.

V is TRBV14 and J is TRBJ2-1, with 13 bases lining up with TRBD2. Unmatched junction bases numbered 3, after V lost 1 base and J lost 12 bases. Germline assignment: CDR1 SGHDN and CDR2 FVKESK. The CDR3 runs to 14 residues. This CDR3 reads CASSQGTSGSGQFF. CDR3 in DNA: TGTGCCAGCAGCCAAGGGACTAGCGGGAGCGGGCAGTTCTTC. The full variable domain, in which reference TRBV14 and TRBJ2-1 provide the parts outside the CDR3, is EAGVTQFPSHSVIEKGQTVTLRCDPISGHDNLYWYRRVMGKEIKFLLHFVKESKQDESGMPNNRFLAERTGGTYSTLKVQPAELEDSGVYFCASSQGTSGSGQFFGPGTRLTVL.

The V and J genes are TRBV11-2 and TRBJ2-3; a possible D gene is TRBD1 (5 bases). Germline V gives CDR1 SGHAT, CDR2 FQNNGV. Trimming cost V 4 bases and J 2 bases, with 16 bases left between them. CDR3 length equals 16 residues. In DNA, the CDR3 is TGTGCCAGCAGCTGGGGTCGGTGGGGCGACACAGATACGCAGTATTTT. This gives the protein CASSWGRWGDTDTQYF.

V and J are TRBV10-3 and TRBJ2-7; 9 nucleotides agree with TRBD1. Per the germline V gene, CDR1 is ENHRY and CDR2 is SYGVKD. The CDR3 covers 15 residues. Germline trimming cut 4 bases from V and 7 bases from J; bases unmatched to any gene: 11. Written as DNA, the CDR3 is TGTGCCATCAGTGCCCCGGACAGGGGTGTGGAAGAGCAGTACTTC. Translated: CAISAPDRGVEEQYF.

The CDR3 spells CASSYSAGSGNTIYF. The CDR3 region has the DNA TGTGCCAGCAGTTATAGCGCGGGTTCTGGAAACACCATATATTTT. The genes are TRBV6-5 and TRBJ1-3; D unclear. Germline assignment: CDR1 MNHEY and CDR2 SVGAGI. The CDR3 extends over 15 amino acids. V was clipped by 3 bases and J by 1 base, with 10 bases between them.

The rearrangement uses TRBV11-2 and TRBJ1-5; 9 positions agree with TRBD1. The junction had 5 bases not matched to a gene; V was cut back by 2 bases and J by 6 bases. Germline CDR1 reads SGHAT; CDR2 reads FQNNGV. The CDR3 runs to 15 residues. CDR3 sequence: CASSLRQGGGQPQHF. Here the CDR3 DNA reads TGTGCCAGCAGCTTAAGACAGGGGGGTGGTCAGCCCCAGCATTTT.

The rearrangement links TRBV6-5 to TRBJ1-2, with no clear D. V lost 2 bases and J 5 bases, leaving 9 bases between the germline ends. The CDR3 is 13 amino acids. CDR1 is MNHEY and CDR2 is SVGAGI in the germline V gene. This chain's CDR3 is CASSYGREYGYTF. The CDR3 coding sequence is TGTGCCAGCAGTTACGGGAGGGAGTATGGCTACACCTTC.

The V gene is TRBV20-1, the J gene TRBJ1-4; no clear D. The CDR3 extends over 11 amino acids. Deletions cut 6 bases from V and 4 bases from J, with 6 bases between. Germline values: CDR1 DFQATT, CDR2 SNEGSKA (reference sequence). The CDR3 loop is CSAGINEKLFF. The CDR3 DNA is TGCAGTGCCGGGATTAATGAAAAACTGTTTTTT.

The chain employs TRBV28 and TRBJ1-4, with D maybe TRBD1 (5 bases). The CDR3 has 15 amino acids. V dropped 5 bases and J dropped 7 bases, with 17 bases sitting between them. Germline CDR1 is MDHEN and CDR2 is SYDVKM. As DNA, the CDR3 is TGTGCCAGCAGTGCCTGGGGCGGGGTCACTGAAAAACTGTTTTTT. The encoded protein is CASSAWGGVTEKLFF.

The count of this clone is one. This CDR3 reads CASSLAPGKENIQYF. CDR3 coding DNA: TGCGCCAGCAGCTTAGCCCCAGGGAAGGAGAACATTCAGTACTTC. J is TRBJ2-4 and V is TRBV5-1, with TRBD1 as a possible D gene (5 bases). Trimming stripped 2 bases from V and 7 bases from J, with 16 bases between. The CDR3 runs 15 residues. Germline V gene lookup returns CDR1 SGHRS and CDR2 YFSETQ. The full variable domain, its missing parts supplied by reference TRBV5-1 and TRBJ2-4, is KAGVTQTPRYLIKTRGQQVTLSCSPISGHRSVSWYQQTPGQGLQFLFEYFSETQRNKGNFPGRFSGRQFSNSRSEMNVSTLELGDSALYLCASSLAPGKENIQYFGAGTRLSVL.

This rearrangement joins TRBV27 to TRBJ2-1; D gene ambiguous. Trimming took off 0 bases at V and 0 bases at J, with 3 bases between the two ends. The CDR3 totals 14 residues. CDR1 and CDR2 (germline): MNHEY, SMNVEV (reference sequence). The CDR3 coding sequence is TGTGCCAGCAGTTTATCACTCTCCTACAATGAGCAGTTCTTC. Encoded protein: CASSLSLSYNEQFF.

This chain links TRBV30 with TRBJ1-4; the D gene is possibly TRBD1 (6 bases). The germline CDR1 and CDR2 sequences are GTSNPN and SVGIG (reference sequence). V was cut by 4 bases and J by 0 bases, with 6 bases left in between. The CDR3 is 13 residues long. In DNA form, the CDR3 reads TGTGCCTGGACAGGGGCAACTAATGAAAAACTGTTTTTT. Protein product: CAWTGATNEKLFF.

This chain links TRBV7-2 with TRBJ1-1, with 10 nucleotides matching TRBD1. J gave up 4 bases and V 6 bases, and 2 bases lay outside the gene matches. This CDR3 region has 13 residues. Germline V CDR1 and CDR2: SGHTA, FQGNSA. CDR3 protein: CASRTGGFTEAFF. The CDR3 DNA reads TGTGCCAGCAGGACAGGGGGCTTCACTGAAGCTTTCTTT.